This T cell receptor beta chain was observed in a study of CD8+ T cells in alopecia areata. RNA extraction and reverse transcription yielded cDNA as sequencing template. Sequencing was performed with immunoSEQ multiplex PCR; in TCRdb, only in-frame clones are kept and a portion is missing. The table shows some 22,000 clones, with roughly 50% occurring only once. Germline-derived CDR1 and CDR2 are SGHRS and YFSETQ. With V trimmed by 4 bases and J by 5 bases, 9 bases remained unmatched. CDR3 size: 16 residues. Those with alopecia areata gave lesional scalp punch biopsies and peripheral blood. The TCR originated in a human donor with alopecia areata. The source material was NKG2D-high CD8+ T cells sorted from blood. J is TRBJ1-4 and V is TRBV5-1; 9 nucleotides align to TRBD1. CDR3 DNA sequence: TGCGCCAGCAGCGCGGGACAGGGAGGCGTAAATGAAAAACTGTTTTTT. Amino acids: CASSAGQGGVNEKLFF.